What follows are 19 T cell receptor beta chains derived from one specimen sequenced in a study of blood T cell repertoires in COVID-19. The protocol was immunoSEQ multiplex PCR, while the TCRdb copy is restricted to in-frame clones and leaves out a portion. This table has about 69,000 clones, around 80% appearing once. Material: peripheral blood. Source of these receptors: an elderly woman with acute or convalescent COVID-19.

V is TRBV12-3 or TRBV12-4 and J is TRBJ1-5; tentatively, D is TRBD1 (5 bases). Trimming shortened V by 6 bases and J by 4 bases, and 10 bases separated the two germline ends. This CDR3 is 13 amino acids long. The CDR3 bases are TGTGCCAGCAGCCGCAGGGAAAATCAGCCCCAGCATTTT. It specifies CASSRRENQPQHF.

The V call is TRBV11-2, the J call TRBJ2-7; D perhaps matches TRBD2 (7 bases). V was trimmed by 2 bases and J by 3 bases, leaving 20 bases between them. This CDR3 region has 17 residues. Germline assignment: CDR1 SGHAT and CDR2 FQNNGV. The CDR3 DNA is TGTGCCAGCAGCTTAAGCAGGGGAGGGGGGGAGGACTACGAGCAGTACTTC. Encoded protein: CASSLSRGGGEDYEQYF.

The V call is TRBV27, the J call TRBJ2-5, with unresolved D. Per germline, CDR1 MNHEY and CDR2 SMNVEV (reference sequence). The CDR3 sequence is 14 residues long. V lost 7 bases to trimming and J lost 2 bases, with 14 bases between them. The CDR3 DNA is TGTGCCAGCATTACCCGCCAGACACAAGAGACCCAGTACTTC. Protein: CASITRQTQETQYF.

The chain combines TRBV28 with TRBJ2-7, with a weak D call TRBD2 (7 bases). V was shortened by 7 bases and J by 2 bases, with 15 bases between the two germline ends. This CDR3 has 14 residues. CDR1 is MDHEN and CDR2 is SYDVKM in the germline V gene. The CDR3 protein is CASIRGGGTYEQYF. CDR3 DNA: TGTGCCAGCATTCGAGGGGGGGGAACCTACGAGCAGTACTTC.

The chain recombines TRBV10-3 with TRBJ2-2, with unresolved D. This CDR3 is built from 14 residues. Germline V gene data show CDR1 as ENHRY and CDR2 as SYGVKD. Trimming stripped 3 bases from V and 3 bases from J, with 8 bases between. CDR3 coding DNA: TGTGCCATCAGTGAACTGGGCGACACCGGGGAGCTGTTTTTT. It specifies CAISELGDTGELFF.

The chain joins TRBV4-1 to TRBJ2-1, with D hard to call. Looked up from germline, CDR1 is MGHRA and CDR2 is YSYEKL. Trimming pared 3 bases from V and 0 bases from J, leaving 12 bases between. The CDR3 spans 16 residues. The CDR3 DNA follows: TGCGCCAGCAGCCAGATCGACATGCTCTCCTACAATGAGCAGTTCTTC. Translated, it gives CASSQIDMLSYNEQFF.

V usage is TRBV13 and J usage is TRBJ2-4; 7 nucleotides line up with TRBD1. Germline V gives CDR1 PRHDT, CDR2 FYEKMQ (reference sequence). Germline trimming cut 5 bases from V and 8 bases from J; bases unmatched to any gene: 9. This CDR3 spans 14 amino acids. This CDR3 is CASSPRTGLHIQYF. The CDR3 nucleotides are TGTGCCAGCAGCCCCCGGACAGGTTTGCACATTCAGTACTTC.

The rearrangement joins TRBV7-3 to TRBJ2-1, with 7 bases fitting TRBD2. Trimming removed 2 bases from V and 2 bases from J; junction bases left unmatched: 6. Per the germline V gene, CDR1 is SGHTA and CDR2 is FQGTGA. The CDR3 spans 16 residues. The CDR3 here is CASSLQATSPYNEQFF. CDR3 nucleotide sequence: TGTGCCAGCAGCTTACAAGCGACTAGCCCCTACAATGAGCAGTTCTTC.

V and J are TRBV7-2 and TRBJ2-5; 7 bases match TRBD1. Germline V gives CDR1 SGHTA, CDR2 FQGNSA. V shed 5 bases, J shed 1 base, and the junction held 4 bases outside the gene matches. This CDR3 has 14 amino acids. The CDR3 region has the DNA TGTGCCAGCAGCCAGGGACAGATCCAAGAGACCCAGTACTTC. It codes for CASSQGQIQETQYF.

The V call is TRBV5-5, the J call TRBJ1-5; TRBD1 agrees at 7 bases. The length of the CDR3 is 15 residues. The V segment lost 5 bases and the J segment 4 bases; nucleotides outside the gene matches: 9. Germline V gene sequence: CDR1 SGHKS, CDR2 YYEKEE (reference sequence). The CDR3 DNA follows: TGTGCCAGCAGTCCAGAGGGGGCGCGGAATCAGCCCCAGCATTTT. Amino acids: CASSPEGARNQPQHF.

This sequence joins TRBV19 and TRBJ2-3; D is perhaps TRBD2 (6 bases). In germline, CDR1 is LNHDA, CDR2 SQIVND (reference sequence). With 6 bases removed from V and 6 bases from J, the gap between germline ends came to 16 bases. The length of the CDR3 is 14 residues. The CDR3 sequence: CASRTTWRADTQYF. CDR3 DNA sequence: TGTGCCAGTAGAACTACTTGGAGGGCCGATACGCAGTATTTT.

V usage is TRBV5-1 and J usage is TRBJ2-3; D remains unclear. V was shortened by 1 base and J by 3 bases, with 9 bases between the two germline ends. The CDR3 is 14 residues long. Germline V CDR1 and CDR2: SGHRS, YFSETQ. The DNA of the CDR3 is TGCGCCAGCAGCTTGTTCCCAGGTACAGATACGCAGTATTTT. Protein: CASSLFPGTDTQYF.

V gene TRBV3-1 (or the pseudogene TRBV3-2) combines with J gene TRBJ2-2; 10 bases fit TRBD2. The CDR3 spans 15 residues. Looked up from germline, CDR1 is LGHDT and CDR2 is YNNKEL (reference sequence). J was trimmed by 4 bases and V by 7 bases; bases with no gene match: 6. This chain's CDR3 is CASNSGGAGTGELFF. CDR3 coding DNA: TGTGCCAGCAACAGCGGGGGGGCGGGCACCGGGGAGCTGTTTTTT.

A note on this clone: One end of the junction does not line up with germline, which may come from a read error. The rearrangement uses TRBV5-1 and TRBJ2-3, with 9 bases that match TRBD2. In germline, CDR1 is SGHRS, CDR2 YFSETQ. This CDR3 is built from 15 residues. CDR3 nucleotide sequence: TGCGCCCGCAGCTTGCGGGGGGGGAGCACAGATACGCAGTATTTT. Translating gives CARSLRGGSTDTQYF.

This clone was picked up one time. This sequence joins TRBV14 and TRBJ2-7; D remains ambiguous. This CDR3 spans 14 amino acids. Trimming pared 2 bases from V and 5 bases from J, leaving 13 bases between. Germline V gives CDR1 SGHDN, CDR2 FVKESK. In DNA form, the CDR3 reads TGTGCCAGCAGCCAATCCTACCTCCTAGACGAGCAGTACTTC. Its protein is CASSQSYLLDEQYF.

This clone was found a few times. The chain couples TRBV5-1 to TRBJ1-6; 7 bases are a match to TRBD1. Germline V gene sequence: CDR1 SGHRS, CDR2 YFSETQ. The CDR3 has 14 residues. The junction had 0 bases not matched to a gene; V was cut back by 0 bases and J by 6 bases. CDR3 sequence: CASSLGQGNSPLHF. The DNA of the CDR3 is TGCGCCAGCAGCTTGGGACAGGGTAATTCACCCCTCCACTTT.

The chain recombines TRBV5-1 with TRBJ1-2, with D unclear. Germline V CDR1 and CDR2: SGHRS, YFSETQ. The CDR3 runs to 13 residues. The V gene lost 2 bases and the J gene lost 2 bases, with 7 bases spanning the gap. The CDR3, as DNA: TGCGCCAGCAGCTTAACAACAAACTATGGCTACACCTTC. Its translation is CASSLTTNYGYTF.

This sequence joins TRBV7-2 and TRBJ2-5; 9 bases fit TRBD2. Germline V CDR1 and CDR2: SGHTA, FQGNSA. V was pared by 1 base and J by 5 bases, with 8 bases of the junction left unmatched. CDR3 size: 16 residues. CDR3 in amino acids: CASSLVGSGGGETQYF. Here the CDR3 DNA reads TGTGCCAGCAGCTTAGTTGGTAGCGGGGGTGGTGAGACCCAGTACTTC. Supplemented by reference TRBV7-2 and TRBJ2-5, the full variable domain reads GAGVSQSPSNKVTEKGKDVELRCDPISGHTALYWYRQSLGQGLEFLIYFQGNSAPDKSGLPSDRFSAERTGGSVSTLTIQRTQQEDSAVYLCASSLVGSGGGETQYFGPGTRLLVL.

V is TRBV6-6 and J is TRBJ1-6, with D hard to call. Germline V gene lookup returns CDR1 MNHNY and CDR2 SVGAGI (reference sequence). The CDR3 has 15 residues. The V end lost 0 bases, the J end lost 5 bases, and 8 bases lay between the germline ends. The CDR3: CASSYSAQNNSPLHF. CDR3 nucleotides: TGTGCCAGCAGTTACTCCGCCCAGAATAATTCACCCCTCCACTTT.